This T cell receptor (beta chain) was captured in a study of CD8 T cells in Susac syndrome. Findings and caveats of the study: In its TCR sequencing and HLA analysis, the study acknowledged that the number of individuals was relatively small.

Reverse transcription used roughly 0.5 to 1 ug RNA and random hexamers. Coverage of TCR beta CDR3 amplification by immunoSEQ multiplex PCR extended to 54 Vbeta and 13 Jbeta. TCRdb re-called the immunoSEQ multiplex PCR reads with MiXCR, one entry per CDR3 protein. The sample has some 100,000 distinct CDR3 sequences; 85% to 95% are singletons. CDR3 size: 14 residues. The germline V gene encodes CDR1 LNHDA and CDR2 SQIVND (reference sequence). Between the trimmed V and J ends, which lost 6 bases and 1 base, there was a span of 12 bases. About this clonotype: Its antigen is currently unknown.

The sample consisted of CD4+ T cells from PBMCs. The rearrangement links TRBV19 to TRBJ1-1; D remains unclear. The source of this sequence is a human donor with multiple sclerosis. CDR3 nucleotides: TGTGCCAGTAGACCCCGATTGGAGAACACTGAAGCTTTCTTT. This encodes CASRPRLENTEAFF.